These 25 T cell receptor beta chains were sequenced from one sample in a study of T cells in Graves' hyperthyroidism and ophthalmopathy. Regions amplified from RNA transcripts were the TCR beta CDR3 regions. An initial round of RT-PCR targeting the TCR CDR3 relied on the HTBI primer set. TCRdb re-called the multiplex PCR reads with MiXCR, one entry per CDR3 protein. This table has fewer than 400,000 distinct CDR3 sequences, 20% to 30% appearing once. Sequencing was carried out using blood. These receptors were taken from a man aged 50 to 60 with Graves' hyperthyroidism.

This clonotype was found a few times. J is TRBJ2-7 and V is TRBV19; 10 bases map to TRBD1. Unmatched junction bases numbered 12, after V lost 5 bases and J lost 5 bases. The V gene's germline CDR1 is LNHDA and CDR2 SQIVND (reference sequence). The CDR3 extends over 16 amino acids. CDR3 sequence (DNA): TGTGCCAGTAGTCTCCGGGGGGGGACAGGGGCCCACGAGCAGTACTTC. This gives the protein CASSLRGGTGAHEQYF.

This clonotype was detected ten times or more. The chain recombines TRBV27 with TRBJ1-1, with D perhaps matching TRBD1 (6 bases). The CDR3 length is 14 residues. The germline CDR1 and CDR2 sequences are MNHEY and SMNVEV (reference sequence). V gave up 6 bases and J gave up 1 base, with 12 bases separating them. CDR3 DNA sequence: TGTGCCAGCAGGACGAGGGGGGCGAACACTGAAGCTTTCTTT. This sequence encodes CASRTRGANTEAFF.

The chain combines TRBV9 with TRBJ2-3; D possibly uses TRBD1 or TRBD2 (5 bases each). Looked up from germline, CDR1 is SGDLS and CDR2 is YYNGEE. Trimming stripped 4 bases from V and 0 bases from J, with 15 bases between. The CDR3 extends over 16 amino acids. Here the CDR3 reads CASSYGADLSTDTQYF. The CDR3 coding sequence is TGTGCCAGCAGCTACGGGGCGGATCTAAGCACAGATACGCAGTATTTT.

In regard to this clonotype: One base away lies a much larger clone, so this may be a sequencing read error. In DNA, the CDR3 is TGTGCCTGCAGCGATCGGACAGGAGGGTCTGAAAAACTGTTTTTT. Encoded protein: CACSDRTGGSEKLFF. The chain joins TRBV7-2 to TRBJ1-4; 7 bases align to TRBD1. This CDR3 has 15 amino acids. Germline loops: CDR1 SGHTA, CDR2 FQGNSA.

Concerning this clonotype itself: The junction does not match germline at one end; this may be a read error. The chain joins TRBV28 to TRBJ2-1; maybe TRBD1 (5 bases). Germline lookup yields CDR1 MDHEN and CDR2 SYDVKM. The CDR3 length is 15 residues. CDR3 region: CASSALGHSYDEQFF. The CDR3, as DNA: TGTGCCAGCAGTGCCCTGGGGCATTCCTACGATGAGCAGTTCTTC.

The CDR3 nucleotides read TGTGCCAGCAGCTGGGGGGGGGCGGTGAACACTGAAGCTTTCTTT. The encoded protein is CASSWGGAVNTEAFF. The rearrangement uses TRBV2 and TRBJ1-1, with D tentatively TRBD1 (6 bases). Per the germline V gene, CDR1 is SNHLY and CDR2 is FYNNEI. The CDR3 contains 15 residues. Between the trimmed V and J ends, which lost 6 bases and 0 bases, there was a span of 14 bases. Using reference TRBV2 and TRBJ1-1 for the parts outside the CDR3, the full variable domain is EPEVTQTPSHQVTQMGQEVILRCVPISNHLYFYWYRQILGQKVEFLVSFYNNEISEKSEIFDDQFSVERPDGSNFTLKIRSTKLEDSAMYFCASSWGGAVNTEAFFGQGTRLTVV.

This clonotype was picked up many times. V and J are TRBV2 and TRBJ2-1, with TRBD2 as a possible D gene (6 bases). The germline gives CDR1 SNHLY, CDR2 FYNNEI. V shed 6 bases and J shed 10 bases, with 10 bases lying between them. This CDR3 is 11 amino acids long. Written as DNA, the CDR3 is TGTGCCAGCAGGTACGGAGGGGAGCAGTTCTTC. It is translated as CASRYGGEQFF.

The V call is TRBV12-3 or TRBV12-4, the J call TRBJ1-5; perhaps TRBD1 as D (6 bases). The CDR3 is 16 residues long. V was trimmed by 1 base and J by 4 bases, leaving 14 bases between them. The CDR3 is CASSLGPAGVNQPQHF. CDR3 sequence (DNA): TGTGCCAGCAGTTTAGGGCCCGCAGGGGTGAATCAGCCCCAGCATTTT.

In this sample, this clonotype turned up many times. The chain uses TRBV11-3 and TRBJ1-1, with D unresolved. This CDR3 contains 15 residues. Germline CDR1 and CDR2: SGHNT and YENEEA. V was clipped by 5 bases and J by 2 bases, with 15 bases between them. The CDR3 DNA reads TGTGCCAGCAGCCCTCGGTTGGGAGCAAACACTGAAGCTTTCTTT. Translation gives CASSPRLGANTEAFF.

The rearrangement uses TRBV11-3 and TRBJ2-2, with no clear D. V shed 1 base and J shed 9 bases, with 12 bases lying between them. Germline CDR1 is SGHNT and CDR2 is YENEEA. The CDR3 contains 14 residues. The CDR3 loop reads CASSLGVGRRELFF. The CDR3 DNA follows: TGTGCCAGCAGCTTAGGGGTCGGAAGGCGGGAGCTGTTTTTT.

The chain employs TRBV6-1 and TRBJ2-1; 13 bases match TRBD2. CDR1 and CDR2 from the germline V gene are MNHNS and SASEGT. There are 13 residues in the CDR3. The ends lost 6 bases at V and 9 bases at J; junction bases unmatched: 2. The CDR3 loop is CASSGLAGAEQFF. CDR3 DNA: TGTGCCAGCAGCGGACTAGCGGGAGCTGAGCAGTTCTTC.

The CDR3 spells CASSFRVQRGGDTQYF. The CDR3 DNA is TGTGCCAGCAGCTTTCGTGTTCAGCGGGGGGGAGATACGCAGTATTTT. This chain links TRBV7-8 with TRBJ2-3; 10 bases match TRBD2. CDR3 length: 16 amino acids. Germline CDR1 and CDR2: SGHVS and FQNEAQ. V lost 3 bases and J lost 5; bases outside the gene matches: 8.

The chain links TRBV6-1 to TRBJ1-5; D is unclear. Looked up from germline, CDR1 is MNHNS and CDR2 is SASEGT. The germline V and J ends were trimmed by 6 bases and 5 bases, with 17 bases remaining between them. CDR3 length: 15 residues. In DNA, the CDR3 is TGTGCCAGCAGACCCACAGACCTGGCGGATCAGCCCCAGCATTTT. Its translation is CASRPTDLADQPQHF.

This clonotype was detected only once. The rearrangement links TRBV29-1 to TRBJ2-3, with 10 bases that match TRBD2. This CDR3 has 14 residues. Germline values: CDR1 SQVTM, CDR2 ANQGSEA. Trimming at V came to 5 bases and at J to 2 bases, leaving 4 bases not matched to a gene. CDR3: CSVRLAGHTDTQYF. For the CDR3, the DNA is TGCAGCGTTCGACTAGCGGGCCACACAGATACGCAGTATTTT.

This clonotype has more than one count but fewer than ten. V is TRBV29-1 and J is TRBJ2-3, with TRBD2 matching over 9 bases. The germline CDR1 and CDR2 sequences are SQVTM and ANQGSEA. V trimming: 6 bases; J trimming: 9 bases; junction bases outside the gene matches: 10. CDR3 size: 13 residues. CDR3 residues: CSVGELAGGTQYF. In DNA, the CDR3 is TGCAGCGTGGGGGAACTAGCGGGTGGCACGCAGTATTTT.

The rearrangement links TRBV3-1 to TRBJ1-2; D not resolved. The CDR3 runs 13 residues. V shed 4 bases and J shed 3 bases, with 9 bases lying between them. The V gene's germline CDR1 is LGHDT and CDR2 YNNKEL (reference sequence). CDR3 amino acids: CASSRRQDYGYTF. In nucleotides, the CDR3 is TGTGCCAGCAGCCGGCGGCAGGACTATGGCTACACCTTC.

The chain combines TRBV19 with TRBJ2-4; perhaps D is TRBD1 or TRBD2 (5 bases each). The ends were cut back, 3 bases at V and 8 bases at J, with 14 bases in the middle. The germline V gene encodes CDR1 LNHDA and CDR2 SQIVND (reference sequence). The CDR3 has 14 residues. The CDR3 loop is CASSMTVRGDIQYF. The CDR3 bases are TGTGCCAGTAGTATGACAGTAAGAGGGGACATTCAGTACTTC.

The sample holds many counts of this clonotype. The chain uses TRBV29-1 and TRBJ1-1; D is ambiguous. The CDR3 loop spans 12 amino acids. Trimming took off 2 bases at V and 3 bases at J, with 7 bases between the two ends. Germline V gene data show CDR1 as SQVTM and CDR2 as ANQGSEA. The CDR3 nucleotides read TGCAGCGTTGAACCAAGTTACACTGAAGCTTTCTTT. It yields the protein CSVEPSYTEAFF.

CDR3: CASSLQEGGAYEQYF. The CDR3 bases are TGTGCCAGCAGCCTCCAAGAGGGGGGTGCCTACGAGCAGTACTTC. The V call is TRBV7-9, the J call TRBJ2-7; D tentatively reads TRBD1 or TRBD2 (6 bases each). This CDR3 is built from 15 residues. The germline V gene encodes CDR1 SEHNR and CDR2 FQNEAQ (reference sequence). V was pared by 5 bases and J by 2 bases, with 16 bases between.

As to this clonotype: This could be a read error, since a much larger clone is one nucleotide away. CDR3 sequence (DNA): TGTGCCAGCGGTGGGAACCGGGGGGCCGGACAAGAAGCTTTCTTT. This encodes CASGGNRGAGQEAFF. The V gene is TRBV2, the J gene TRBJ1-1; a weak D match, TRBD1 (6 bases). V was shortened by 8 bases and J by 8 bases, with 24 bases between the two germline ends. Per the germline V gene, CDR1 is SNHLY and CDR2 is FYNNEI. This CDR3 contains 15 residues.

The chain uses TRBV15 and TRBJ2-7, with 7 bases identical to TRBD2. Germline V gene data show CDR1 as LNHNV and CDR2 as YYDKDF (reference sequence). The CDR3 spans 14 residues. V shed 1 base, J shed 7 bases, and the junction held 7 bases outside the gene matches. CDR3: CATSRVEGGREQYF. The CDR3 DNA reads as TGTGCCACCAGCAGAGTTGAGGGAGGGAGAGAGCAGTACTTC.

This rearrangement joins TRBV5-1 to TRBJ1-1; D perhaps matches TRBD1 (5 bases). CDR1 and CDR2 (germline): SGHRS, YFSETQ. V was shortened by 2 bases and J by 5 bases, with 13 bases between the two germline ends. CDR3 length: 14 residues. CDR3 sequence: CASSFRGPITEAFF. The CDR3, as DNA: TGCGCCAGCAGCTTCCGGGGCCCGATAACTGAAGCTTTCTTT.

This clonotype was seen a few times. The gene calls are TRBV6-1 and TRBJ1-5; D is possibly TRBD1 (6 bases). V was shortened by 6 bases and J by 1 base, with 16 bases between the two germline ends. The CDR3 contains 16 residues. Germline V CDR1 and CDR2: MNHNS, SASEGT. CDR3 DNA: TGTGCCAGCAGAGAGCTCGGGGGGCAAAGCAATCAGCCCCAGCATTTT. Amino acid sequence: CASRELGGQSNQPQHF.

The chain carries TRBV30 and TRBJ1-5, with D unclear. The V gene's germline CDR1 is GTSNPN and CDR2 SVGIG (reference sequence). V lost 4 bases, J lost 1 base, and 8 bases lay in between. The CDR3 consists of 13 residues. The CDR3 region has the DNA TGTGCCTGGAATTCGCAAAGCAATCAGCCCCAGCATTTT. It translates to CAWNSQSNQPQHF. Based on the CDR3 plus reference TRBV30 and TRBJ1-5, the full variable domain is SQTIHQWPATLVQPVGSPLSLECTVEGTSNPNLYWYRQAAGRGLQLLFYSVGIGQISSEVPQNLSASRPQDRQFILSSKKLLLSDSGFYLCAWNSQSNQPQHFGDGTRLSIL.

The V and J genes are TRBV11-2 and TRBJ2-7, with TRBD1 as a possible D gene (5 bases). Germline-derived CDR1 and CDR2 are SGHAT and FQNNGV. V was shortened by 5 bases and J by 3 bases, with 14 bases between the two germline ends. The CDR3 sequence is 14 residues long. CDR3 sequence reads: CASSKDNLLYEQYF. The CDR3 coding sequence is TGTGCCAGCAGCAAGGACAATTTACTCTACGAGCAGTACTTC. Filled out from reference TRBV11-2 and TRBJ2-7, the complete variable domain reads EAGVAQSPRYKIIEKRQSVAFWCNPISGHATLYWYQQILGQGPKLLIQFQNNGVVDDSQLPKDRFSAERLKGVDSTLKIQPAKLEDSAVYLCASSKDNLLYEQYFGPGTRLTVT.